This paragraph covers one T cell receptor beta chain sequence. This CDR3 is built from 14 residues. V lost 3 bases to trimming and J lost 4 bases; unmatched junction nucleotides: 2. The germline V gene has CDR1 MDHEN and CDR2 SYDVKM. The data stem from a study of blood T cell repertoires in COVID-19. Across the study: Specimens from acute and convalescent COVID-19 originated in the United States, Italy and Spain. T cells, B-cell-depleted T cells, or PBMCs provided the cDNA or gDNA that served as material.

Original methodology: Nucleated cell number was recorded as an estimate derived from reference gene primer amplification. This table comes from immunoSEQ multiplex PCR, and its TCRdb copy is limited to in-frame clones, with some not included. V and J calls and clone size are as listed in that table; D and trimming were resolved from the DNA. The table includes some 240,000 clones, roughly 89% detected once. This chain connects TRBV28 to TRBJ2-1; 8 bases agree with TRBD2. This TCR came from a woman in her 40s who had recovered from COVID-19. Specimen: peripheral blood. Here the CDR3 DNA reads TGTGCCAGCAGTTTTCAGCGGGGGTACAATGAGCAGTTCTTC. Its protein product is CASSFQRGYNEQFF.